This passage covers 17 T cell receptor beta chains from one sample sequenced in a study of technical replicates of blood from several donors. The protocol was immunoSEQ multiplex PCR, while the TCRdb copy is restricted to in-frame clones and leaves out a portion. Of tens of thousands of clones in the sample, nearly 97% were seen once. The sample comprised T cells isolated from PBMCs. These receptors were collected from a human donor in good health.

The chain has TRBV4-1 and TRBJ2-5; 7 nucleotides match TRBD1. The V gene end was trimmed by 3 bases and the J gene end by 5 bases; junction bases not matched to a gene: 12. The CDR3 has 16 residues. Germline values: CDR1 MGHRA, CDR2 YSYEKL. This CDR3 reads CASSQGQRLLEETQYF. As DNA, the CDR3 is TGCGCCAGCAGCCAGGGACAGCGGTTACTCGAGGAGACCCAGTACTTC.

The rearrangement uses TRBV13 and TRBJ2-3; 11 bases agree with TRBD2. CDR3 size: 17 residues. Germline loops: CDR1 PRHDT, CDR2 FYEKMQ (reference sequence). V was clipped by 3 bases and J by 4 bases; unmatched bases: 9. The chain's CDR3 is CASSFRPTSGESDTQYF. CDR3 DNA sequence: TGTGCCAGCAGCTTTCGCCCGACTAGCGGGGAGTCAGATACGCAGTATTTT. Filled out from reference TRBV13 and TRBJ2-3, the complete variable domain reads AAGVIQSPRHLIKEKRETATLKCYPIPRHDTVYWYQQGPGQDPQFLISFYEKMQSDKGSIPDRFSAQQFSDYHSELNMSSLELGDSALYFCASSFRPTSGESDTQYFGPGTRLTVL.

V is TRBV6-5 and J is TRBJ2-7; 9 nucleotides line up with TRBD1. The CDR3 is 13 residues long. Trimming cost V 5 bases and J 6 bases; bases outside gene matches: 5. Germline CDR1 and CDR2: MNHEY and SVGAGI. As DNA, the CDR3 is TGTGCCAGCAGTGGGACAGGGAGGTTCGAGCAGTACTTC. Translating it yields CASSGTGRFEQYF.

V usage is TRBV19 and J usage is TRBJ1-4, with D tentatively TRBD1 (5 bases). V was cut by 4 bases and J by 8 bases, with 17 bases left in between. There are 15 residues in the CDR3. In germline, CDR1 is LNHDA, CDR2 SQIVND (reference sequence). CDR3 in DNA: TGTGCCAGTAGTAGGGGGACTGACTCCGAGGAAAAACTGTTTTTT. It translates to CASSRGTDSEEKLFF.

The rearrangement joins TRBV25-1 to TRBJ2-5, with D unclear. Germline-derived CDR1 and CDR2 are MGHDK and SYGVNS. Trimming removed 4 bases at V and 2 bases at J, with 11 bases between. The CDR3 is 14 amino acids. For the CDR3, the DNA is TGTGCCAGCAGTGGGCAATCATTACAAGAGACCCAGTACTTC. Translating gives CASSGQSLQETQYF. Looking up the rest from reference TRBV25-1 and TRBJ2-5 gives the full variable domain: EADIYQTPRYLVIGTGKKITLECSQTMGHDKMYWYQQDPGMELHLIHYSYGVNSTEKGDLSSESTVSRIRTEHFPLTLESARPSHTSQYLCASSGQSLQETQYFGPGTRLLVL.

V is TRBV28 and J is TRBJ1-1, with no clear D. The germline CDR1 and CDR2 sequences are MDHEN and SYDVKM. The CDR3 contains 14 residues. V lost 3 bases and J 0 bases, leaving 8 bases between the germline ends. The CDR3 region has the DNA TGTGCCAGCAGTTTCCCCGCAGTGAACACTGAAGCTTTCTTT. This codes for CASSFPAVNTEAFF. Together with reference TRBV28 and TRBJ1-1, the CDR3 gives the full variable domain: DVKVTQSSRYLVKRTGEKVFLECVQDMDHENMFWYRQDPGLGLRLIYFSYDVKMKEKGDIPEGYSVSREKKERFSLILESASTNQTSMYLCASSFPAVNTEAFFGQGTRLTVV.

This chain joins TRBV11-1 and TRBJ1-2; 9 nucleotides align to TRBD1. The V segment lost 5 bases and the J segment 7 bases; nucleotides outside the gene matches: 14. Germline V gives CDR1 SGHAT, CDR2 FQDESV (reference sequence). The CDR3 is 16 residues long. CDR3 nucleotides: TGTGCCAGCAGCCGTAGGATGTCGGACAGGGGATCTGGCTACACCTTC. It specifies CASSRRMSDRGSGYTF.

The chain is built from TRBV7-8 and TRBJ2-7; 11 positions agree with TRBD2. The CDR3 runs 15 residues. Per the germline V gene, CDR1 is SGHVS and CDR2 is FQNEAQ. V gave up 3 bases and J gave up 3 bases; unmatched junction bases: 4. The CDR3: CASSFSLAGDYEQYF. CDR3 sequence (DNA): TGTGCCAGCAGCTTCTCACTAGCGGGAGACTACGAGCAGTACTTC.

V is TRBV27 and J is TRBJ1-1, with TRBD1 matching over 7 bases. The germline V gene has CDR1 MNHEY and CDR2 SMNVEV (reference sequence). The CDR3 spans 14 residues. V lost 5 bases, J lost 1 base, and 4 bases stayed unmatched. The CDR3 is CASSLTGANTEAFF. CDR3 in DNA: TGTGCCAGCAGTCTAACAGGGGCGAACACTGAAGCTTTCTTT.

The gene calls are TRBV30 and TRBJ1-1, with TRBD1 matching 7 bases. The length of the CDR3 is 13 residues. Germline V lookup: CDR1 GTSNPN, CDR2 SVGIG (reference sequence). The V gene end was trimmed by 5 bases and the J gene end by 8 bases; junction bases not matched to a gene: 11. The CDR3 region has the DNA TGTGCCTGGGTGACGGGACAGTCCCTAGAAGCTTTCTTT. The encoded protein is CAWVTGQSLEAFF.

The rearrangement joins TRBV19 to TRBJ2-7, with D possibly being TRBD1 (6 bases). Germline V CDR1 and CDR2: LNHDA, SQIVND (reference sequence). The ends were cut back, 4 bases at V and 3 bases at J, with 13 bases in the middle. The CDR3 is 14 residues long. The CDR3 here is CASSTGTDSYEQYF. The CDR3, as DNA: TGTGCCAGTAGTACCGGGACGGACAGCTACGAGCAGTACTTC.

The rearrangement joins TRBV29-1 to TRBJ1-2; D not certain. The V end was cut by 3 bases, the J end by 0 bases, with 20 bases between. Germline values: CDR1 SQVTM, CDR2 ANQGSEA. This CDR3 region has 17 residues. CDR3 DNA: TGCAGCGTTGATAACCGGGGAGGCTCGGTAGCTAACTATGGCTACACCTTC. Translation: CSVDNRGGSVANYGYTF.

The chain uses TRBV19 and TRBJ2-7; D unresolved. V lost 7 bases and J lost 0, with 7 bases in between. The germline CDR1 and CDR2 sequences are LNHDA and SQIVND (reference sequence). There are 12 residues in the CDR3. The CDR3, as DNA: TGTGCCAGTATTGGCAACTCCTACGAGCAGTACTTC. As protein: CASIGNSYEQYF.

The gene calls are TRBV19 and TRBJ1-1; 7 bases are shared with TRBD1. Trimming took 3 bases from V and 6 from J; bases not matched to a gene: 7. The CDR3 extends over 14 amino acids. Germline lookup yields CDR1 LNHDA and CDR2 SQIVND (reference sequence). The CDR3 DNA reads TGTGCCAGTAGTATGAGTACAGGGGAGTCTGAAGCTTTCTTT. Translation: CASSMSTGESEAFF. The full variable domain, completed using reference TRBV19 and TRBJ1-1, is DGGITQSPKYLFRKEGQNVTLSCEQNLNHDAMYWYRQDPGQGLRLIYYSQIVNDFQKGDIAEGYSVSREKKESFPLTVTSAQKNPTAFYLCASSMSTGESEAFFGQGTRLTVV.

The genes are TRBV7-9 and TRBJ1-2; the match to TRBD1 covers 7 bases. J lost 4 bases, V lost 4 bases, and 3 bases had no gene match. Germline V gene sequence: CDR1 SEHNR, CDR2 FQNEAQ (reference sequence). This CDR3 has 13 amino acids. The CDR3 region is CASSSTGSYGYTF. CDR3 coding DNA: TGTGCCAGCAGCTCGACAGGGAGCTATGGCTACACCTTC.

The chain is built from TRBV25-1 and TRBJ2-1, with 10 nucleotides matching TRBD1. The V gene's germline CDR1 is MGHDK and CDR2 SYGVNS. This CDR3 is built from 14 residues. Trimming removed 8 bases from V and 2 bases from J; junction bases left unmatched: 3. The CDR3 is CASGDRGPYNEQFF. The CDR3 DNA sequence: TGTGCCAGCGGAGACAGGGGGCCCTACAATGAGCAGTTCTTC. Full variable domain (outside the CDR3, taken from reference TRBV25-1 and TRBJ2-1): EADIYQTPRYLVIGTGKKITLECSQTMGHDKMYWYQQDPGMELHLIHYSYGVNSTEKGDLSSESTVSRIRTEHFPLTLESARPSHTSQYLCASGDRGPYNEQFFGPGTRLTVL.

This chain uses TRBV6-5 with TRBJ1-2; TRBD1 is a possible D gene (5 bases). Germline CDR1 MNHEY, CDR2 SVGAGI. CDR3 length: 13 amino acids. Deletions cut 6 bases from V and 6 bases from J, with 14 bases between. The CDR3 sequence: CASSAHSRDGYTF. In DNA, the CDR3 is TGTGCCAGCAGCGCACACTCCAGGGATGGCTACACCTTC.